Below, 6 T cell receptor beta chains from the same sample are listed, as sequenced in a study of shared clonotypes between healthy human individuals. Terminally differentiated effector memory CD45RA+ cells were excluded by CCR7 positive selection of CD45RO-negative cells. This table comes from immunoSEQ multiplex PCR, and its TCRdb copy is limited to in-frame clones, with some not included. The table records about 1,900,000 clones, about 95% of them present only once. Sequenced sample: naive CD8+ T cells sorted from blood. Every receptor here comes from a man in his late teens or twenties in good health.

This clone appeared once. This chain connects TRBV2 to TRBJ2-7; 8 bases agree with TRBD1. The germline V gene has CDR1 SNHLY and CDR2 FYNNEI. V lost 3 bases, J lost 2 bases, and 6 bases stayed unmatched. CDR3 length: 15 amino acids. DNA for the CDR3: TGTGCCAGCAGTGAGGGGGAGACAGGGGCCTACGAGCAGTACTTC. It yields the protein CASSEGETGAYEQYF.

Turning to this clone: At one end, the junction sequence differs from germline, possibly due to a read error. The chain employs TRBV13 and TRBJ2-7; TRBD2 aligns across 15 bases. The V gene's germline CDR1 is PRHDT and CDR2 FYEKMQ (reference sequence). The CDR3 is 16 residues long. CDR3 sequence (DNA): TGTGCCAGCAGCCTAGGACTAGCGGGAGGGCCGGACGAGCAGTACTTC. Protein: CASSLGLAGGPDEQYF.

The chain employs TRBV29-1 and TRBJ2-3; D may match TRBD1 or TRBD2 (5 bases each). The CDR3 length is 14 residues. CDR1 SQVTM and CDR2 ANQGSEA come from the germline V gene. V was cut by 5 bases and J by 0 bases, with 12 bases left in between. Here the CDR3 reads CSVSWDVSTDTQYF. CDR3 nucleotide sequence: TGCAGCGTTTCGTGGGACGTAAGCACAGATACGCAGTATTTT.

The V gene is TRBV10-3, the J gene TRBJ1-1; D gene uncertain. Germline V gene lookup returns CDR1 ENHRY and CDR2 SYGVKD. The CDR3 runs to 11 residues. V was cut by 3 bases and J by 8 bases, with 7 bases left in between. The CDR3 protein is CAISEGREAFF. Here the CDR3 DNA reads TGTGCCATCAGTGAAGGGAGGGAAGCTTTCTTT.

In nucleotides, the CDR3 is TGTGCCAGCAGCGCAGGACAGTCCTACGAGCAGTACTTC. Translation gives CASSAGQSYEQYF. The chain couples TRBV11-2 to TRBJ2-7; D perhaps matches TRBD1 (6 bases). V lost 5 bases, J lost 1 base, and 9 bases lay in between. The CDR3 contains 13 residues. Germline assignment: CDR1 SGHAT and CDR2 FQNNGV.

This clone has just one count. The CDR3 coding sequence is TGTGCCAGCAGCTTAGAGTTCCTGAGGGTCGAGCAGTACTTC. Its protein product is CASSLEFLRVEQYF. J is TRBJ2-7 and V is TRBV7-2; perhaps TRBD2 as D (5 bases). CDR1 is SGHTA, CDR2 FQGNSA, per germline. Trimming removed 1 base from V and 6 bases from J, with 13 bases in between. The CDR3 contains 14 residues.